What follows describes a single TCR beta chain. The antigen is undetermined. The method was immunoSEQ multiplex PCR; TCRdb's version includes in-frame clones alone and lacks a portion of them. The sample lists roughly 700,000 clones; 80% to 95% were seen once. This entry belongs to a study of shared clonotypes between healthy human individuals. Whole-study results and caveats: Genetic and exposure-history diversity was limited by the few donors. The four-donor shared clonotypes exceeded non-shared clonotypes in generation probability, with non-shared ones scoring lower.

Donors, healthy HIV-negative adults, lacked recent acute infections or vaccinations. Adults of Caucasian background living in Nashville, Tennessee made up all donors. V trimming: 7 bases; J trimming: 4 bases; junction bases outside the gene matches: 6. CDR1 and CDR2 from the germline V gene are SNHLY and FYNNEI. The CDR3 is made up of 14 amino acids. The chain is built from TRBV2 and TRBJ2-7; 11 bases map to TRBD2. This TCR came from a man aged 18 to 30 in good health. Some clones in this sample may be carry-over from other donors' samples. Sequencing was done on a sample of memory CD8+ T cells from PBMCs. Subset meaning: CD45RO+ cells pooled with CCR7-negative TemRA cells. CDR3: CASTGTSGFYEQYF. CDR3 nucleotides: TGTGCCAGCACCGGGACTAGCGGATTTTACGAGCAGTACTTC.